The TCR beta chain described here comes from a study of cytomegalovirus exposure and HLA in healthy donors. Study-wide points: Researchers reported that a few CMV-associated chains were confirmed in vitro as CMV antigen-specific. Most TCR sequences were uncommon, yet certain public TCRs appeared in many donors. Accounts indicate the classifier identified cytomegalovirus status with strong specificity and sensitivity.

The CDR3 runs to 15 residues. Between the trimmed V and J ends, which lost 6 bases and 1 base, there was a span of 15 bases. The V gene's germline CDR1 is MNHNS and CDR2 SASEGT. The donors belonged to the roughly 110-subject validation cohort, separate from the 666-subject first cohort. Comments on this clone: Antigen specificity is unknown.

Sequencing was performed with immunoSEQ multiplex PCR; in TCRdb, only in-frame clones are kept and a portion is missing. The sample holds approximately 65,000 clones, 91% seen once. The source of this sequence is a man aged 18 to 29 in good health and CMV-seronegative. This rearrangement joins TRBV6-1 to TRBJ2-5, with D tentatively TRBD2 (5 bases). Sequenced input: PBMCs. CDR3 bases: TGTGCCAGCAGCCGCAAGGGAGAACCCCAAGAGACCCAGTACTTC. Protein sequence: CASSRKGEPQETQYF.